This TCR beta chain was documented in a study of T cell clonality in common variable immunodeficiency. Points from the study as a whole: Reportedly, TCR beta sequences from common variable immunodeficiency showed fewer deletions and N-nucleotide insertions. Fewer TCRbeta clones were shared among CVID subjects than controls.

The CDR3 consists of 15 residues. Germline V lookup: CDR1 SGHTA, CDR2 FQGNSA. Unmatched junction bases numbered 4, after V lost 3 bases and J lost 1 base. TCRdb's copy holds only in-frame clones and misses some; the assay was immunoSEQ multiplex PCR. The sample holds 25,000 to 30,000 clones, and no clone turns up only once. This clone was observed a handful of times. The antigen remains undetermined. The read is 3 residues too short to cover the CDR3 end, so that end is filled in from the germline J gene. CVID meant reduced serum IgG, IgA and/or IgM plus specific antibody deficiency. CVID subjects were 15 female and more than 25 male, aged roughly 9 to 70. Blood came from CVID subjects not ill and not taking immunomodulatory or immunosuppressive medication.

The receptor comes from a human donor with common variable immunodeficiency. The sequenced sample consisted of peripheral blood mononuclear cells. The chain couples TRBV7-2 to TRBJ2-3; TRBD2 agrees at 7 bases. Partial CDR3 DNA: TGTGCCAGCAGCTTCCAGGCGGGGGGCACAGATACG. Its translation: CASSFQAGGTDT. The whole CDR3 is CASSFQAGGTDTQYF.